Presented here are 27 T cell receptor beta chains from one specimen sequenced in a study of T cell repertoires in cytomegalovirus infection. TCRdb itself ran the reads through MiXCR, one entry per CDR3 protein. Seen here are nearly 550,000 distinct CDR3 sequences, 16% observed once, and the top ten hold approximately 24%. Material: CD8+ T cells from PBMCs. The receptor source for this set is a human donor in good health (CMV status not recorded). Some clones in this sample may be carry-over from other donors' samples.

This clonotype occurred many times. V gene TRBV7-9 combines with J gene TRBJ2-1; the match to TRBD2 covers 8 bases. The CDR3 covers 14 residues. CDR1 and CDR2 (germline): SEHNR, FQNEAQ (reference sequence). V gave up 7 bases and J gave up 5 bases; unmatched junction bases: 7. CDR3 residues: CASNQAGANNEQFF. The CDR3 DNA is TGTGCCAGCAACCAAGCGGGGGCCAACAATGAGCAGTTCTTC.

The chain uses TRBV12-5 and TRBJ1-1, with D possibly matching TRBD1 (6 bases). Trimming stripped 5 bases from V and 8 bases from J, with 9 bases between. This CDR3 comprises 11 residues. Germline CDR1 is LGHNT and CDR2 is FRNRAP. CDR3 nucleotides: TGTGCTAGTGGTACAGACAGGGAAGCTTTCTTT. Its protein is CASGTDREAFF.

A few counts support this clonotype. J is TRBJ1-3 and V is TRBV29-1; D is ambiguous. Germline V gene lookup returns CDR1 SQVTM and CDR2 ANQGSEA. V was shortened by 3 bases and J by 0 bases, with 3 bases between the two germline ends. This CDR3 has 12 residues. The CDR3 sequence: CSVEDSGNTIYF. The CDR3 DNA reads as TGCAGCGTTGAGGACTCTGGAAACACCATATATTTT.

This clonotype came up a few times. CDR3 nucleotides: TGTGCCAGAAGAGGAGACAGGGTATCGCATCCCGATATCATGAACACTGAAGCTTTCTTT. It specifies CARRGDRVSHPDIMNTEAFF. This chain joins TRBV5-3 and TRBJ1-1, with 7 nucleotides matching TRBD1. TRBV5-3 is identified as an open reading frame with a role that is uncertain. This CDR3 has 20 residues. Trimming cost V 5 bases and J 0 bases; bases outside gene matches: 22.

V gene TRBV6-1 combines with J gene TRBJ2-7; D tentatively fits TRBD1 or TRBD2 (5 bases each). Trimming shortened V by 7 bases and J by 0 bases, and 16 bases separated the two germline ends. The CDR3 is 15 residues long. Looked up from germline, CDR1 is MNHNS and CDR2 is SASEGT. The CDR3 reads CASMHTGDGSYEQYF. The CDR3, as DNA: TGTGCCAGCATGCATACTGGGGACGGCTCCTACGAGCAGTACTTC.

Only a few counts were recorded for this clonotype. J is TRBJ1-5 and V is TRBV19; TRBD1 agrees at 7 bases. The length of the CDR3 is 17 residues. The germline CDR1 and CDR2 sequences are LNHDA and SQIVND (reference sequence). V shed 1 base and J 7 bases; nucleotides not matched to a gene: 13. The CDR3 DNA is TGTGCCAGTAGTATAGGGGCCAGGGACAGCCGGGGACAGCCCCAGCATTTT. Amino acid sequence: CASSIGARDSRGQPQHF.

Many counts were recorded for this clonotype. The V gene is TRBV14, the J gene TRBJ2-1; 8 bases map to TRBD2. J was trimmed by 7 bases and V by 5 bases; bases with no gene match: 13. CDR1 is SGHDN, CDR2 FVKESK, per germline. CDR3 length: 16 amino acids. The CDR3 spells CASSTPFGGVRNEQFF. The DNA for the CDR3 is TGTGCCAGCAGCACCCCCTTCGGGGGGGTGAGGAATGAGCAGTTCTTC. The full variable domain, in which reference TRBV14 and TRBJ2-1 provide the parts outside the CDR3, is EAGVTQFPSHSVIEKGQTVTLRCDPISGHDNLYWYRRVMGKEIKFLLHFVKESKQDESGMPNNRFLAERTGGTYSTLKVQPAELEDSGVYFCASSTPFGGVRNEQFFGPGTRLTVL.

The V call is TRBV28, the J call TRBJ2-1, with 8 bases that match TRBD2. The length of the CDR3 is 16 residues. The germline V gene has CDR1 MDHEN and CDR2 SYDVKM. V lost 1 base, J lost 4 bases, and 6 bases stayed unmatched. The CDR3 region is CASSLSASGYYNEQFF. CDR3 nucleotides: TGTGCCAGCAGTTTATCTGCTAGCGGGTATTACAATGAGCAGTTCTTC.

In DNA, the CDR3 is TGTGCCATCAGTGAGTCATCCGGACAGGGGGCTGATGAGCAGTTCTTC. It encodes CAISESSGQGADEQFF. The chain employs TRBV10-3 and TRBJ2-1, with 11 positions matching TRBD1. V dropped 0 bases and J dropped 8; count of bases not matched to a gene: 6. CDR3 size: 16 residues. Germline CDR1 reads ENHRY; CDR2 reads SYGVKD.

This clonotype occurred many times. The chain links TRBV7-8 to TRBJ2-5; 12 nucleotides line up with TRBD2. The length of the CDR3 is 17 residues. The junction had 3 bases not matched to a gene; V was cut back by 1 base and J by 0 bases. Germline lookup yields CDR1 SGHVS and CDR2 FQNEAQ. CDR3 sequence (DNA): TGTGCCAGCAGCTTAGTCCTAGCGGGGGGGAACCAAGAGACCCAGTACTTC. It yields the protein CASSLVLAGGNQETQYF. The full variable domain, in which reference TRBV7-8 and TRBJ2-5 provide the parts outside the CDR3, is GAGVSQSPRYKVAKRGQDVALRCDPISGHVSLFWYQQALGQGPEFLTYFQNEAQLDKSGLPSDRFFAERPEGSVSTLKIQRTQQEDSAVYLCASSLVLAGGNQETQYFGPGTRLLVL.

This clonotype has a count of ten or more. The chain joins TRBV5-1 to TRBJ2-5, with unresolved D. The germline V gene encodes CDR1 SGHRS and CDR2 YFSETQ. V lost 4 bases and J 0 bases, leaving 7 bases between the germline ends. This CDR3 has 13 residues. CDR3 loop: CASSTTDQETQYF. Written as DNA, the CDR3 is TGCGCCAGCAGCACCACGGACCAAGAGACCCAGTACTTC.

The rearrangement joins TRBV2 to TRBJ2-1, with D perhaps given as TRBD1 or TRBD2 (7 bases each). Germline V gene lookup returns CDR1 SNHLY and CDR2 FYNNEI. Trimming removed 9 bases from V and 8 bases from J, with 17 bases in between. This CDR3 is 13 amino acids long. CDR3: CASSGGAIDEQFF. In DNA form, the CDR3 reads TGTGCCAGTTCAGGGGGGGCCATCGATGAGCAGTTCTTC.

This clonotype has at least ten counts. The rearrangement links TRBV7-9 to TRBJ2-3, with a weak D call TRBD1 (6 bases). V lost 5 bases to trimming and J lost 2 bases, with 14 bases between them. CDR1 is SEHNR, CDR2 FQNEAQ, per germline (reference sequence). The CDR3 covers 15 residues. CDR3 in amino acids: CASSLLQGTTDTQYF. CDR3 DNA sequence: TGTGCCAGCAGCCTGTTACAGGGAACCACAGATACGCAGTATTTT.

This clonotype was detected ten times or more. The chain is built from TRBV14 and TRBJ1-5; maybe TRBD1 (6 bases). V was trimmed by 11 bases and J by 0 bases, leaving 17 bases between them. Germline V gene lookup returns CDR1 SGHDN and CDR2 FVKESK. This CDR3 has 15 amino acids. DNA of the CDR3: TGTGCCGGGGGCGGACAGTTATATAGCAATCAGCCCCAGCATTTT. Amino acid sequence: CAGGGQLYSNQPQHF.

In its sample, this clonotype was seen many times. This chain uses TRBV7-8 with TRBJ2-2; TRBD2 might be the D (6 bases). V lost 5 bases to trimming and J lost 5 bases, with 24 bases between them. The CDR3 contains 18 residues. The germline V gene has CDR1 SGHVS and CDR2 FQNEAQ. The CDR3 nucleotides are TGTGCCAGCAGCCCTAAGCCCGGACTATACGGGGCTACCGGGGAGCTGTTTTTT. Translated: CASSPKPGLYGATGELFF.

This clonotype was found a few times. This chain's CDR3 is CASSYWANEQFF. The CDR3 DNA sequence: TGTGCCAGCAGTTACTGGGCCAATGAGCAGTTCTTC. V is TRBV6-2 or TRBV6-3 and J is TRBJ2-1; D uncertain. Deletions cut 1 base from V and 6 bases from J, with 4 bases between. There are 12 residues in the CDR3. Germline V lookup: CDR1 MNHEY, CDR2 SVGEGT.

Many counts were recorded for this clonotype. V gene TRBV6-1 combines with J gene TRBJ2-7; D is perhaps TRBD1 (5 bases). The germline CDR1 and CDR2 sequences are MNHNS and SASEGT. Trimming took off 3 bases at V and 5 bases at J, with 17 bases between the two ends. The CDR3 loop spans 15 amino acids. The CDR3 nucleotides are TGTGCCAGCAGTGATGTTCCTTTGAAGGGGCACGAGCAGTACTTC. Protein sequence: CASSDVPLKGHEQYF.

V gene TRBV5-5 combines with J gene TRBJ2-3, with D hard to call. The V gene's germline CDR1 is SGHKS and CDR2 YYEKEE (reference sequence). The CDR3 length is 16 residues. Trimming took 2 bases from V and 0 from J, leaving 13 bases between them. CDR3 amino acids: CASSFRALASTDTQYF. CDR3 DNA: TGTGCCAGCAGCTTCCGGGCTTTGGCTAGCACAGATACGCAGTATTTT.

This clonotype was seen at least ten times. The chain links TRBV10-3 to TRBJ2-5; 7 positions agree with TRBD1. The CDR3 totals 14 residues. Germline CDR1 ENHRY, CDR2 SYGVKD. With V trimmed by 3 bases and J by 2 bases, 3 bases remained unmatched. CDR3 residues: CAISDGRGQETQYF. The CDR3 DNA follows: TGTGCCATCAGTGACGGCAGGGGGCAAGAGACCCAGTACTTC.

In its sample, this clonotype was seen many times. The chain employs TRBV7-8 and TRBJ1-1, with 7 positions matching TRBD1. Germline V gene data show CDR1 as SGHVS and CDR2 as FQNEAQ. This CDR3 has 15 amino acids. The ends lost 1 base at V and 7 bases at J; junction bases unmatched: 9. The CDR3 here is CASSLDLMTGFEAFF. The CDR3 DNA reads TGTGCCAGCAGCTTAGACCTCATGACAGGGTTTGAAGCTTTCTTT.

This clonotype appeared many times. DNA of the CDR3: TGTGCCAGCAGTTATATCCGGACCCAAGAGACCCAGTACTTC. Amino acids: CASSYIRTQETQYF. V is TRBV12-3 or TRBV12-4 and J is TRBJ2-5; D not certain. Trimming removed 4 bases from V and 1 base from J, with 10 bases in between. The CDR3 has 14 residues.

This clonotype was seen a few times. The rearrangement joins TRBV6-1 to TRBJ1-2; 7 bases match TRBD1. V dropped 7 bases and J dropped 8; count of bases not matched to a gene: 37. The germline CDR1 and CDR2 sequences are MNHNS and SASEGT. The CDR3 has 22 residues. Written as DNA, the CDR3 is TGTGCCAGCACCCAAACTCTTACTACTTCTACAAAAACCGGGACAGCCTCTGGAGGCTACACCTTC. It translates to CASTQTLTTSTKTGTASGGYTF.

In this sample, this clonotype turned up once. A single base separates this from a much larger clone, so it may be a read error. A read error is likely, as this CDR3 ends without the conserved phenylalanine or tryptophan. CDR3 amino acids: CASSPQGGKYGYTL. The DNA of the CDR3 is TGTGCCAGCAGCCCTCAGGGGGGGAAATATGGCTACACCTTA. The rearrangement links TRBV27 to TRBJ1-2; 7 bases fit TRBD1. The CDR3 consists of 14 residues. Per germline, CDR1 MNHEY and CDR2 SMNVEV (reference sequence). V trimming: 6 bases; J trimming: 5 bases; junction bases outside the gene matches: 9.

This clonotype appeared a few times. The chain carries TRBV4-2 and TRBJ2-1; D uncertain. Trimming removed 1 base at V and 5 bases at J, with 12 bases between. CDR3 length: 15 amino acids. CDR1 is LGHNA, CDR2 YNFKEQ, per germline. The CDR3 DNA reads TGTGCCAGCAGCCAAGTAAGTGGTCCTAACAATGAGCAGTTCTTC. It encodes CASSQVSGPNNEQFF.

This clonotype occurred many times. This chain connects TRBV7-9 to TRBJ1-6; no definite D call. The CDR3 runs to 15 residues. Per the germline V gene, CDR1 is SEHNR and CDR2 is FQNEAQ (reference sequence). V was trimmed by 1 base and J by 7 bases, leaving 11 bases between them. This chain's CDR3 is CASSLGEELNSPLHF. CDR3 bases: TGTGCCAGCAGCTTAGGGGAAGAGCTGAATTCACCCCTCCACTTT.

The chain combines TRBV7-6 with TRBJ2-5; D might be TRBD1 (7 bases). The CDR3 has 15 amino acids. CDR1 is SGHVS and CDR2 is FNYEAQ in the germline V gene. V lost 2 bases to trimming and J lost 5 bases, with 15 bases between them. Here the CDR3 reads CASSLFPSGGETQYF. In nucleotides, the CDR3 is TGTGCCAGCAGCTTATTCCCCTCAGGGGGGGAGACCCAGTACTTC.

A single count supports this clonotype. An end of the junction differs from the germline gene, which may be a read error. CDR3: CAGSDSTSGVSDTQYF. The CDR3 nucleotides read TGTGCCGGCAGTGACTCGACTAGCGGGGTTTCAGATACGCAGTATTTT. The chain links TRBV6-4 to TRBJ2-3, with TRBD2 identical over 11 bases. There are 16 residues in the CDR3. Germline V gene sequence: CDR1 MRHNA, CDR2 SNTAGT.